Presented here are 26 T cell receptor beta chains from one specimen sequenced in a study of blood T cells in healthy people across ages. It was with a sample-barcoded 5' primer and a J-beta primer mix that a second PCR of roughly 7 to 12 cycles was run. Each CDR3 protein gets one entry after TCRdb re-called the 5' RACE reads with MiXCR. The repertoire holds fewer than 750,000 distinct CDR3 sequences, with over 40% as singletons. Sequencing input: blood. The receptors stem from a woman older than 75 in good health.

This clonotype showed up many times. The chain joins TRBV3-1 to TRBJ2-7, with D perhaps TRBD1 or TRBD2 (6 bases each). From germline, CDR1 is LGHDT and CDR2 YNNKEL (reference sequence). V dropped 2 bases and J dropped 6 bases, with 8 bases sitting between them. This CDR3 has 12 residues. Here the CDR3 reads CASSQKGGEQYF. The DNA for the CDR3 is TGTGCCAGCAGCCAAAAGGGGGGCGAGCAGTACTTC.

With respect to this clonotype: It may be a read error: a sequence one base away is much more abundant. The V call is TRBV18, the J call TRBJ2-3; D unresolved. The CDR3 loop spans 13 amino acids. Germline V lookup: CDR1 KGHSH, CDR2 LQKENI. The CDR3 spells CVSSPTSTDTQYF. The CDR3 DNA follows: TGTGTCAGCTCACCAACTAGCACAGATACGCAGTATTTT.

Many counts were recorded for this clonotype. This sequence joins TRBV10-2 and TRBJ2-1, with 7 positions matching TRBD2. The ends lost 4 bases at V and 5 bases at J; junction bases unmatched: 11. The CDR3 sequence is 16 residues long. Germline lookup yields CDR1 WSHSY and CDR2 SAAADI. As DNA, the CDR3 is TGCGCCAGCAGTGGGGCTAGCGGTCCAACGGACAATGAGCAGTTCTTC. It translates to CASSGASGPTDNEQFF.

In its sample, this clonotype was seen a few times. This sequence joins TRBV2 and TRBJ1-2, with D perhaps matching TRBD1 (5 bases). This CDR3 region has 13 residues. V dropped 6 bases and J dropped 8 bases, with 16 bases sitting between them. The germline CDR1 and CDR2 sequences are SNHLY and FYNNEI. CDR3 nucleotide sequence: TGTGCCAGCAGGGTGACAGCGACCGGGGGCTACACCTTC. Translation: CASRVTATGGYTF.

The chain carries TRBV7-6 and TRBJ2-1, with D unresolved. The germline V gene has CDR1 SGHVS and CDR2 FNYEAQ. The V gene lost 5 bases and the J gene lost 3 bases, with 17 bases spanning the gap. The CDR3 consists of 16 residues. The CDR3 here is CASSPPAGFLYNEQFF. The CDR3 bases are TGTGCCAGCAGCCCCCCGGCCGGGTTCCTCTACAATGAGCAGTTCTTC.

The V and J genes are TRBV11-2 and TRBJ2-1; D is unresolved. The CDR3 has 14 amino acids. Trimming stripped 1 base from V and 5 bases from J, with 9 bases between. Looked up from germline, CDR1 is SGHAT and CDR2 is FQNNGV. CDR3 coding DNA: TGTGCCAGCAGCTTAGTTGCCTTCCACAATGAGCAGTTCTTC. Protein sequence: CASSLVAFHNEQFF.

This clonotype was seen at least ten times. V and J are TRBV12-3 or TRBV12-4 and TRBJ2-7; 7 bases agree with TRBD1. This CDR3 has 14 amino acids. V dropped 5 bases and J dropped 3; count of bases not matched to a gene: 7. CDR3 in amino acids: CASSITGAGYEQYF. CDR3 DNA: TGTGCCAGCAGTATCACAGGGGCGGGCTACGAGCAGTACTTC.

This clonotype has at least ten counts. The V and J genes are TRBV20-1 and TRBJ1-2; no definite D call. Germline V lookup: CDR1 DFQATT, CDR2 SNEGSKA (reference sequence). The CDR3 contains 11 residues. V was shortened by 3 bases and J by 8 bases, with 10 bases between the two germline ends. CDR3 amino acids: CSASQTDGYTF. The CDR3 DNA sequence: TGCAGTGCTAGCCAGACGGACGGCTACACCTTC.

A single count supports this clonotype. A single base separates this from a much larger clone, so it may be a read error. The chain employs TRBV7-9 and TRBJ2-1; 10 bases match TRBD2. The germline V gene encodes CDR1 SEHNR and CDR2 FQNEAQ (reference sequence). This CDR3 is 15 amino acids long. The CDR3 protein is CGSSLASGRSNEQFF. CDR3 coding DNA: TGTGGCAGCAGCTTAGCTAGCGGGAGATCAAATGAGCAGTTCTTC.

The J gene is TRBJ1-4, the V gene TRBV7-2; no definite D call. The V and J ends lost 4 bases and 4 bases respectively, with 10 bases between them. The CDR3 is 14 amino acids. In germline, CDR1 is SGHTA, CDR2 FQGNSA. CDR3 DNA sequence: TGTGCCAGCAGCTCCCCCACAGTTAATGAAAAACTGTTTTTT. It translates to CASSSPTVNEKLFF.

This chain links TRBV20-1 with TRBJ1-2; no clear D. This CDR3 is built from 14 residues. With 3 bases removed from V and 6 bases from J, the gap between germline ends came to 17 bases. Germline loops: CDR1 DFQATT, CDR2 SNEGSKA (reference sequence). In DNA form, the CDR3 reads TGCAGTGCTAGCGTTCCGGGGTATACCCATGGCTACACCTTC. Amino acid sequence: CSASVPGYTHGYTF.

About this clonotype: A much larger clonotype is one base distant, so this may be a read error. This rearrangement joins TRBV20-1 to TRBJ2-1; D tentatively reads TRBD1 or TRBD2 (5 bases each). Per the germline V gene, CDR1 is DFQATT and CDR2 is SNEGSKA (reference sequence). The CDR3 has 16 residues. The CDR3 sequence: CSARMRGTRSCNEQFF. CDR3 bases: TGCAGTGCTAGGATGAGGGGCACTCGCTCCTGCAATGAGCAGTTCTTC.

The sample holds many counts of this clonotype. In DNA form, the CDR3 reads TGTGCCAGCGGTTCGGGTGGTCGCCTTTACAATGAGCAGTTCTTC. It specifies CASGSGGRLYNEQFF. V and J are TRBV28 and TRBJ2-1; D is unresolved. V lost 8 bases, J lost 4 bases, and 18 bases lay in between. Germline V gene data show CDR1 as MDHEN and CDR2 as SYDVKM. This CDR3 is built from 15 residues.

The chain couples TRBV30 to TRBJ2-3; 8 bases are shared with TRBD1. CDR1 and CDR2 (germline): GTSNPN, SVGIG (reference sequence). J lost 2 bases, V lost 4 bases, and 8 bases had no gene match. This CDR3 has 15 residues. CDR3 sequence (DNA): TGTGCCTGGAAGGCTGACAGGGGAAACACAGATACGCAGTATTTT. Translation gives CAWKADRGNTDTQYF. Supplemented by reference TRBV30 and TRBJ2-3, the full variable domain reads SQTIHQWPATLVQPVGSPLSLECTVEGTSNPNLYWYRQAAGRGLQLLFYSVGIGQISSEVPQNLSASRPQDRQFILSSKKLLLSDSGFYLCAWKADRGNTDTQYFGPGTRLTVL.

V and J are TRBV20-1 and TRBJ2-7, with 14 bases that match TRBD2. V trimming: 6 bases; J trimming: 12 bases; junction bases outside the gene matches: 4. Germline CDR1 reads DFQATT; CDR2 reads SNEGSKA (reference sequence). The CDR3 extends over 11 amino acids. The CDR3 DNA follows: TGCAGTGCCAAGGGACTAGCGGGAGTGTACTTC. Its protein product is CSAKGLAGVYF.

This clonotype has ten or more counts. J is TRBJ2-5 and V is TRBV11-2; 7 nucleotides align to TRBD2. The CDR3 spans 12 residues. V lost 3 bases, J lost 13 bases, and 8 bases stayed unmatched. In germline, CDR1 is SGHAT, CDR2 FQNNGV. The DNA for the CDR3 is TGTGCCAGCAGCTTTTCTAGCGGAACGGTGTACTTC. As protein: CASSFSSGTVYF.

About this clonotype: The junction differs from germline at one of its ends, possibly a read error. V and J are TRBV12-3 or TRBV12-4 and TRBJ2-3; TRBD1 is a possible D gene (6 bases). This CDR3 contains 13 residues. Written as DNA, the CDR3 is TGTGCCAGCGGCCGAGGGGGAGCAGATATGCAGTATTTT. Protein sequence: CASGRGGADMQYF.

The chain combines TRBV5-6 with TRBJ2-7; the match to TRBD2 covers 9 bases. Germline V CDR1 and CDR2: SGHDT, YYEEEE. CDR3 size: 17 residues. Trimming at V came to 4 bases and at J to 7 bases, leaving 18 bases not matched to a gene. As DNA, the CDR3 is TGTGCCAGCAGCGTTAGCCCAATAGCGGGAGAACACAATGAGCAGTACTTC. It translates to CASSVSPIAGEHNEQYF.

V is TRBV12-3 or TRBV12-4 and J is TRBJ1-5; perhaps TRBD1 as D (5 bases). Trimming removed 4 bases at V and 14 bases at J, with 18 bases between. CDR3 size: 13 residues. The CDR3 nucleotides are TGTGCCAGCAGTTGGGGCAGGGAGGCTGGAGAGCATTTT. Protein: CASSWGREAGEHF.

This clonotype was seen only a few times. A single base separates this from a much larger clone, so it may be a read error. The rearrangement uses TRBV29-1 and TRBJ2-5; tentatively, D is TRBD1 (5 bases). Trimming shortened V by 6 bases and J by 10 bases, and 15 bases separated the two germline ends. CDR1 is SQVTM, CDR2 ANQGSEA, per germline. CDR3 length: 11 residues. The CDR3 DNA follows: TGCAGCGTAGAGGCAGGGCACCACCAGTACTTC. Its protein is CSVEAGHHQYF.

This chain links TRBV5-1 with TRBJ2-4; D might be TRBD2 (5 bases). The CDR3 contains 14 residues. Germline CDR1 is SGHRS and CDR2 is YFSETQ. The V gene lost 3 bases and the J gene lost 6 bases, with 13 bases spanning the gap. In DNA, the CDR3 is TGCGCCAGCAGCTCTCCGGACTCGGGAAACATTCAGTACTTC. Translating it yields CASSSPDSGNIQYF.

This clonotype has a handful of counts. The gene calls are TRBV3-1 and TRBJ2-1, with no clear D. V was cut by 0 bases and J by 7 bases, with 13 bases left in between. The CDR3 runs to 15 residues. The germline CDR1 and CDR2 sequences are LGHDT and YNNKEL (reference sequence). In DNA form, the CDR3 reads TGTGCCAGCAGCCAAGACGTGGCTCCCCCGAATGAGCAGTTCTTC. It specifies CASSQDVAPPNEQFF.

At least ten counts were recorded for this clonotype. CDR3 nucleotide sequence: TGTGCCAGCAGCTTAGGGGCAGGGAATAGGCCTTACGAGCAGTACTTC. Translating it yields CASSLGAGNRPYEQYF. V gene TRBV11-2 combines with J gene TRBJ2-7, with D possibly being TRBD1 (5 bases). V was shortened by 1 base and J by 4 bases, with 17 bases between the two germline ends. Germline values: CDR1 SGHAT, CDR2 FQNNGV. The CDR3 spans 16 residues.

The V call is TRBV7-2, the J call TRBJ2-2, with a tentative D call TRBD1 (6 bases). The CDR3 extends over 15 amino acids. V was cut by 1 base and J by 8 bases, with 14 bases left in between. Per germline, CDR1 SGHTA and CDR2 FQGNSA. The CDR3 here is CASSLVGTTSGELFF. CDR3 DNA sequence: TGTGCCAGCAGCTTAGTGGGGACAACATCTGGGGAGCTGTTTTTT. The entire variable domain, with the rest obtained from reference TRBV7-2 and TRBJ2-2, is as follows: GAGVSQSPSNKVTEKGKDVELRCDPISGHTALYWYRQSLGQGLEFLIYFQGNSAPDKSGLPSDRFSAERTGGSVSTLTIQRTQQEDSAVYLCASSLVGTTSGELFFGEGSRLTVL.

V and J are TRBV18 and TRBJ1-1; D is unclear. The CDR3 has 14 amino acids. V was pared by 6 bases and J by 1 base, with 12 bases between. CDR1 and CDR2 (germline): KGHSH, LQKENI. The CDR3 bases are TGTGCCAGCTCGCCGGTAGTGGAGAACACTGAAGCTTTCTTT. It specifies CASSPVVENTEAFF.

About this clonotype: A much larger clone differs from this one at a single base, so this may be a read error. J is TRBJ2-7 and V is TRBV7-9, with unresolved D. The CDR3 sequence is 14 residues long. The V and J ends lost 2 bases and 2 bases respectively, with 10 bases between them. Germline V gene lookup returns CDR1 SEHNR and CDR2 FQNEAQ (reference sequence). CDR3 amino acids: CASSLKAEPYEQYF. CDR3 nucleotides: TGTGCCAGCAGCTTAAAGGCAGAACCCTACGAGCAGTACTTC.